A single sample gave rise to the 25 T cell receptor beta chains below, sequenced in a study of T cells of healthy individuals. TCRdb analysed the 5' RACE reads with MiXCR anew, one entry per CDR3 protein. The table records nearly 100,000 distinct CDR3 sequences, approximately 15% of them present only once. These receptors were collected from a human donor in good health.

This clonotype was seen a handful of times. The chain combines TRBV15 with TRBJ2-3; 8 bases are shared with TRBD1. After removal of 6 bases from V and 2 bases from J, the junction contained 4 bases not matched to a gene. The CDR3 is 14 amino acids. The germline CDR1 and CDR2 sequences are LNHNV and YYDKDF (reference sequence). The chain's CDR3 is CATSGDRHTDTQYF. In DNA form, the CDR3 reads TGTGCCACCAGTGGGGACAGGCACACAGATACGCAGTATTTT.

This clonotype was recorded only once. The rearrangement uses TRBV7-2 and TRBJ1-5, with a weak D call TRBD1 (6 bases). CDR1 and CDR2 from the germline V gene are SGHTA and FQGNSA. Trimming took 0 bases from V and 11 from J, leaving 14 bases between them. The CDR3 is 14 amino acids. The CDR3 here is CASSLAVGGGAQHF. The DNA for the CDR3 is TGTGCCAGCAGCTTAGCGGTAGGGGGTGGTGCCCAGCATTTT.

This clonotype appeared a few times. Here the CDR3 reads CASSGADGIGNTIYF. As DNA, the CDR3 is TGTGCCAGCAGTGGGGCGGACGGTATAGGAAACACCATATATTTT. The chain employs TRBV2 and TRBJ1-3; D unresolved. The CDR3 length is 15 residues. CDR1 SNHLY and CDR2 FYNNEI come from the germline V gene. Trimming shortened V by 4 bases and J by 4 bases, and 14 bases separated the two germline ends.

This chain uses TRBV4-3 with TRBJ2-3; no firm D call. There are 13 residues in the CDR3. Germline V gene data show CDR1 as LGHNA and CDR2 as YSLEER. Trimming took off 1 base at V and 7 bases at J, with 9 bases between the two ends. The CDR3 loop reads CASSQVLVNTQYF. The CDR3 bases are TGCGCCAGCAGCCAAGTTTTGGTGAATACGCAGTATTTT.

This clonotype has at least ten counts. The CDR3 DNA sequence: TGTGCCACCAGCAGGAGGGCGGGAGGGCGAGGCTCCTACAATGAGCAGTTCTTC. This encodes CATSRRAGGRGSYNEQFF. The rearrangement uses TRBV15 and TRBJ2-1; 9 nucleotides agree with TRBD2. The CDR3 runs to 18 residues. Germline V gene sequence: CDR1 LNHNV, CDR2 YYDKDF (reference sequence). V trimming: 3 bases; J trimming: 0 bases; junction bases outside the gene matches: 9. Variable domain in full (rest from reference TRBV15 and TRBJ2-1): DAMVIQNPRYQVTQFGKPVTLSCSQTLNHNVMYWYQQKSSQAPKLLFHYYDKDFNNEADTPDNFQSRRPNTSFCFLDIRSPGLGDTAMYLCATSRRAGGRGSYNEQFFGPGTRLTVL.

This clonotype occurred many times. The chain employs TRBV28 and TRBJ2-7, with D perhaps matching TRBD2 (6 bases). Germline CDR1 is MDHEN and CDR2 is SYDVKM. This CDR3 region has 16 residues. The germline V and J ends were trimmed by 5 bases and 0 bases, with 17 bases remaining between them. CDR3 amino acids: CASSRPGAEGSYEQYF. DNA for the CDR3: TGTGCCAGCAGTCGCCCGGGAGCGGAAGGCTCCTACGAGCAGTACTTC.

This chain connects TRBV30 to TRBJ1-2, with D unclear. The germline CDR1 and CDR2 sequences are GTSNPN and SVGIG (reference sequence). The V end lost 0 bases, the J end lost 6 bases, and 11 bases lay between the germline ends. This CDR3 contains 13 residues. The CDR3, as DNA: TGTGCCTGGAGTGTAACCGGGGTCCATGGCTACACCTTC. It is translated as CAWSVTGVHGYTF.

The chain has TRBV6-5 and TRBJ1-6; D may be TRBD1 (6 bases). Germline V lookup: CDR1 MNHEY, CDR2 SVGAGI. This CDR3 has 16 residues. Trimming stripped 2 bases from V and 10 bases from J, with 18 bases between. CDR3 amino acids: CASSYQVPGQGSPLHF. The CDR3 DNA reads TGTGCCAGCAGTTACCAGGTCCCGGGACAAGGATCACCCCTCCACTTT.

This clonotype was found many times. V gene TRBV3-1 combines with J gene TRBJ2-7, with D perhaps being TRBD1 or TRBD2 (5 bases each). Germline-derived CDR1 and CDR2 are LGHDT and YNNKEL (reference sequence). The CDR3 has 13 residues. V was trimmed by 2 bases and J by 3 bases, leaving 8 bases between them. CDR3 amino acids: CASSQQGRYEQYF. The CDR3 DNA is TGTGCCAGCAGCCAACAGGGACGCTACGAGCAGTACTTC.

This clonotype occurred a few times. The chain recombines TRBV2 with TRBJ2-1, with 9 bases lining up with TRBD1. There are 15 residues in the CDR3. The J segment lost 9 bases and the V segment lost 4 bases, leaving 10 bases of the junction unmatched. Germline CDR1 SNHLY, CDR2 FYNNEI. The CDR3 sequence is CASSAGTGRPSEQFF. The CDR3 DNA reads TGTGCCAGCAGTGCCGGGACAGGGAGGCCAAGTGAGCAGTTCTTC.

V gene TRBV12-3 or TRBV12-4 combines with J gene TRBJ2-3; D is perhaps TRBD2 (5 bases). Trimming pared 5 bases from V and 11 bases from J, leaving 14 bases between. The CDR3 spans 12 residues. CDR3 residues: CASSPSSSWQYF. CDR3 DNA sequence: TGTGCCAGCAGTCCTAGCAGTTCATGGCAGTATTTT.

This clonotype came up a few times. The rearrangement uses TRBV29-1 and TRBJ2-1; 11 bases are shared with TRBD2. The CDR3 contains 15 residues. Germline values: CDR1 SQVTM, CDR2 ANQGSEA. V shed 6 bases, J shed 5 bases, and the junction held 9 bases outside the gene matches. The CDR3: CSVSGLAGTHNEQFF. CDR3 DNA: TGCAGCGTCTCAGGACTAGCGGGTACACACAATGAGCAGTTCTTC.

This clonotype was counted at least ten times. The V and J genes are TRBV3-1 and TRBJ2-1; 10 nucleotides line up with TRBD2. The V and J ends lost 4 bases and 5 bases, in that order; junction bases with no gene match: 2. The germline CDR1 and CDR2 sequences are LGHDT and YNNKEL (reference sequence). The CDR3 is 14 amino acids. The CDR3 nucleotides read TGTGCCAGCAGCCGCACTAGCGGGAACAATGAGCAGTTCTTC. This translates into CASSRTSGNNEQFF.

The chain is built from TRBV10-3 and TRBJ2-7; tentatively, D is TRBD1 or TRBD2 (5 bases each). Germline V gives CDR1 ENHRY, CDR2 SYGVKD. The CDR3 loop spans 14 amino acids. The V end was cut by 3 bases, the J end by 11 bases, with 20 bases between. In DNA form, the CDR3 reads TGTGCCATCAGTGACCAGGGCAGGGAGCTAGGGAAGTACTTC. Translating gives CAISDQGRELGKYF.

This chain uses TRBV5-1 with TRBJ2-7, with D hard to call. Trimming left V 5 bases short and J 1 base short, with 10 bases between. The germline V gene has CDR1 SGHRS and CDR2 YFSETQ. This CDR3 spans 13 amino acids. Here the CDR3 reads CASSNTASYEQYF. CDR3 coding DNA: TGCGCCAGCAGTAACACAGCATCCTACGAGCAGTACTTC.

The chain couples TRBV29-1 to TRBJ2-5; TRBD1 is a possible D gene (5 bases). Trimming cost V 2 bases and J 5 bases, with 15 bases left between them. In germline, CDR1 is SQVTM, CDR2 ANQGSEA. The CDR3 consists of 14 residues. DNA for the CDR3: TGCAGCGTTGAATATCCAGGGCGTGGGGAGACCCAGTACTTC. As protein: CSVEYPGRGETQYF.

This chain uses TRBV7-9 with TRBJ1-1; a weak D match, TRBD1 (6 bases). The CDR3 consists of 12 residues. The V gene's germline CDR1 is SEHNR and CDR2 FQNEAQ (reference sequence). V gave up 6 bases and J gave up 7 bases, with 12 bases separating them. CDR3 sequence reads: CASSFMTGEAFF. The CDR3 DNA sequence: TGTGCCAGCAGTTTTATGACAGGTGAAGCTTTCTTT.

This clonotype was detected only a few times. The chain has TRBV12-3 or TRBV12-4 and TRBJ1-2; D may be TRBD1 (5 bases). The CDR3 is 13 amino acids. Trimming took off 4 bases at V and 6 bases at J, with 12 bases between the two ends. As DNA, the CDR3 is TGTGCCAGCAGTTCTGGGGGTCTTGATGGCTACACCTTC. Its translation: CASSSGGLDGYTF.

The chain links TRBV5-1 to TRBJ1-1, with a weak D call TRBD1 (5 bases). This CDR3 has 14 amino acids. V lost 5 bases to trimming and J lost 7 bases, with 18 bases between them. Germline V gene lookup returns CDR1 SGHRS and CDR2 YFSETQ. CDR3 coding DNA: TGCGCCAGCAGTCTGAATCGGGACTTCCTTGAAGCTTTCTTT. Translated, it gives CASSLNRDFLEAFF.

This clonotype was observed many times. The chain couples TRBV20-1 to TRBJ2-1, with 14 bases lining up with TRBD2. Germline CDR1 DFQATT, CDR2 SNEGSKA (reference sequence). The ends lost 4 bases at V and 10 bases at J; junction bases unmatched: 9. The length of the CDR3 is 15 residues. CDR3 in DNA: TGCAGTGCTACCTACCGGACTAGCGGGAGGAAGGAGCAGTTCTTC. This translates into CSATYRTSGRKEQFF.

This chain connects TRBV28 to TRBJ2-4; maybe TRBD1 (6 bases). In germline, CDR1 is MDHEN, CDR2 SYDVKM. This CDR3 region has 14 residues. Trimming stripped 4 bases from V and 4 bases from J, with 11 bases between. The DNA for the CDR3 is TGTGCCAGCAGTTCGGCCAGGGGAAAAAACATTCAGTACTTC. This sequence encodes CASSSARGKNIQYF.

This clonotype was seen more than once but under ten times. This chain connects TRBV20-1 to TRBJ1-5; D remains unclear. V was trimmed by 0 bases and J by 9 bases, leaving 15 bases between them. The germline V gene has CDR1 DFQATT and CDR2 SNEGSKA (reference sequence). The CDR3 length is 14 residues. As DNA, the CDR3 is TGCAGTGCTAGAGATTCGTCAGGCGTCGGGCCCCAGCATTTT. Protein: CSARDSSGVGPQHF.

This clonotype was seen many times. The V call is TRBV29-1, the J call TRBJ2-7; no definite D call. Trimming cost V 1 base and J 2 bases, with 9 bases left between them. Germline V lookup: CDR1 SQVTM, CDR2 ANQGSEA. This CDR3 comprises 13 residues. CDR3 sequence reads: CSVEGIATYEQYF. CDR3 nucleotides: TGCAGCGTTGAAGGTATAGCTACCTACGAGCAGTACTTC.

This clonotype occurred a few times. This sequence joins TRBV27 and TRBJ1-6, with D possibly being TRBD1 (5 bases). Trimming removed 5 bases at V and 9 bases at J, with 8 bases between. The CDR3 sequence is 12 residues long. CDR1 is MNHEY and CDR2 is SMNVEV in the germline V gene (reference sequence). DNA for the CDR3: TGTGCCAGCAGTGAGAGGGGTTCACCCCTCCACTTT. It is translated as CASSERGSPLHF.

There are a few counts of this clonotype. The chain couples TRBV11-3 to TRBJ2-3, with TRBD2 matching over 12 bases. The CDR3 consists of 16 residues. The junction had 7 bases not matched to a gene; V was cut back by 5 bases and J by 4 bases. Germline CDR1 SGHNT, CDR2 YENEEA. CDR3 sequence reads: CASSPPGLAGADTQYF. The CDR3 DNA is TGTGCCAGCAGCCCGCCGGGACTAGCGGGTGCAGATACGCAGTATTTT.